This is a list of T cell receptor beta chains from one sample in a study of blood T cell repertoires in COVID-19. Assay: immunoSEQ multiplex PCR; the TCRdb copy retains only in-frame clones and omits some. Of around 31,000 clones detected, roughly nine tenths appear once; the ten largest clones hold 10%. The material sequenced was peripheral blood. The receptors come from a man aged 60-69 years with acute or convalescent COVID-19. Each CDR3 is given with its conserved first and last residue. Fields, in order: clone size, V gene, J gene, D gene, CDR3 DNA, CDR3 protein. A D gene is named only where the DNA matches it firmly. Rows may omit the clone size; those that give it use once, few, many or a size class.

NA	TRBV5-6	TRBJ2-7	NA	TGTGCCAGCAGCCGGTTGTCAGGGGGGACCTACGAGCAGTACTTC	CASSRLSGGTYEQYF
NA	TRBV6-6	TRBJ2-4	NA	TGTGCCGTGTTCGACAGTGGCATTCAGTACTTC	CAVFDSGIQYF
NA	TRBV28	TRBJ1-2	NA	TGTGCCAGCACCATAAGCGGACAGTACCTAAATCTTAACTATGGCTACACCTTC	CASTISGQYLNLNYGYTF
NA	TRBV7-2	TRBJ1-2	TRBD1	TGTGCCAGCAGCACCGACAGGGGAACAAATGGCTACACCTTC	CASSTDRGTNGYTF
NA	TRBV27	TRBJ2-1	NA	TGTGCCAGCAGACTCGGGGTGTCCTCCTACAATGAGCAGTTCTTC	CASRLGVSSYNEQFF
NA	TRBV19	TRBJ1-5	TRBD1	TGTGCCAGTAGTACCCACAGGGGGCTTAGTCAGCCCCAGCATTTT	CASSTHRGLSQPQHF
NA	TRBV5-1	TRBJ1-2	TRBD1	TGCGCCAGTCATCGACAGGGCTATGGCTACACCTTC	CASHRQGYGYTF
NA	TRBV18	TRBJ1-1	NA	TGTGCCAGCTCACCAATCTACCAACCTCGCACTGAAGCTTTCTTT	CASSPIYQPRTEAFF
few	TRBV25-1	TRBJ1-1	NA	TGTGCCAGCAGAGAAACAGGGTTTGACACTGAAGCTTTCTTT	CASRETGFDTEAFF
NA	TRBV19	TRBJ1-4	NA	TGTGCCAGTAGTATCCCAGGGGCGCAGAATGAAAAACTGTTTTTT	CASSIPGAQNEKLFF
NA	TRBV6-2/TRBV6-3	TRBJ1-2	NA	TGTGCCAGCAGCGACCATGCCGCAGACAGCCCCACTAACTATGGCTACACCTTC	CASSDHAADSPTNYGYTF
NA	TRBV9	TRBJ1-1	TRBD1	TGTGCCAGCAGCGTCGGACAGGTGGCCACTGAAGCTTTCTTT	CASSVGQVATEAFF
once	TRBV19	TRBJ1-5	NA	TGTGCCAGTAGCAAAGGGCAGGGTAACAATCAGCCCCAGCATTTT	CASSKGQGNNQPQHF
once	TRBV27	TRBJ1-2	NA	TGTGCCAGCAGTACCTACCAGACAGACTATGGCTACACCTTC	CASSTYQTDYGYTF
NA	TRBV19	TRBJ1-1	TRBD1	TGTGCCAGTAGTACAGACAGGGCCGCCAGGGGAGCTTTCTTT	CASSTDRAARGAFF
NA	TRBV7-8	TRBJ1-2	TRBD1	TGTGCCAGCAGCTACGACAGGGTCGAAGGCTACACCTTC	CASSYDRVEGYTF
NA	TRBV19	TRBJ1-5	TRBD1	TGTGCCAGTAGTATAAGCGGACAGGGAAATCAGCCCCAGCATTTT	CASSISGQGNQPQHF
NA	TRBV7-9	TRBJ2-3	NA	TGTGCCAGCAGCTACACCGACTACACAGATACGCAGTATTTT	CASSYTDYTDTQYF
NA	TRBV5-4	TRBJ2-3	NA	TGTGCCAGCAGCTTTAGACAGCCCACAGATACGCAGTATTTT	CASSFRQPTDTQYF
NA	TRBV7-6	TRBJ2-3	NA	TGTGCCAGCAGCCTCGAGGGGAGCGGGAGCACAGATACGCAGTATTTT	CASSLEGSGSTDTQYF
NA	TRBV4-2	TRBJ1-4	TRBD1	TGTGCCAGCAGCCAAGTTGTCGGACAGGGGGCGGGTAATGAAAAACTGTTTTTT	CASSQVVGQGAGNEKLFF
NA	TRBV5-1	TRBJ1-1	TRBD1	TGCGCCAGCAGCTTGCAGGGGGCGAACACTGAAGCTTTCTTT	CASSLQGANTEAFF
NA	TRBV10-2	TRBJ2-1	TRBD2	TGCGCCAGCAGTGACAGCCGGCGGGGGGGCCGGAATGAGCAGTTCTTC	CASSDSRRGGRNEQFF
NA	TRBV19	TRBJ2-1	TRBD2	TGTGCCAGTAGGCTGGGGGGAGGGATGAATGAGCAGTTCTTC	CASRLGGGMNEQFF
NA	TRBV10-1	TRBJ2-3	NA	TGCGCCAGCAGTGAGGGTACGGTTAGCACAGATACGCAGTATTTT	CASSEGTVSTDTQYF
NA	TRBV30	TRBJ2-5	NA	TGTGCCTGGAGTCCTGACAGGCTCCTGGGGGAGACCCAGTACTTC	CAWSPDRLLGETQYF
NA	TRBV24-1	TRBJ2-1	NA	TGTGCCACCAGTGATTTGGAACGGGAGCAGTTCTTC	CATSDLEREQFF
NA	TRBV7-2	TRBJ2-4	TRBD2	TGTGCCAGCAGCTTATCCAGCGGGAGAGTAGACATTCAGTACTTC	CASSLSSGRVDIQYF
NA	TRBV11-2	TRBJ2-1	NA	TGTGCCAGCAGCTCCAGCACAGGGACCTACAATGAGCAGTTCTTC	CASSSSTGTYNEQFF
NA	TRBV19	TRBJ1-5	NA	TGTGCCAGTAGTAAACAGCAACATAGCAATCAGCCCCAGCATTTT	CASSKQQHSNQPQHF
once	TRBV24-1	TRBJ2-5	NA	TGTGCCACCAGTGCAGCGGACGGGCAAGAGACCCAGTACTTC	CATSAADGQETQYF
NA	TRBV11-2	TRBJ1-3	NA	TGTGCCAGCAGCTCATTCAACACCATATATTTT	CASSSFNTIYF
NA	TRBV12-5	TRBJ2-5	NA	TGTGCTAGTGGTTCCCTCGGGGAGACCCAGTACTTC	CASGSLGETQYF
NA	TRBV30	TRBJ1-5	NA	TGTGCCTGGAGCAAGGGGCAAAATGGCAATCAGCCCCAGCATTTT	CAWSKGQNGNQPQHF
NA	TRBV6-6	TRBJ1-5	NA	TGTGCCAACAGTTACGGGACATCTAGCAATCAGCCCCAGCATTTT	CANSYGTSSNQPQHF
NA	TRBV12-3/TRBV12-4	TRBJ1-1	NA	TGTGCCAGCAGTTTAATGGGGGGCACTGAAGCTTTCTTT	CASSLMGGTEAFF
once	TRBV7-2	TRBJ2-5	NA	TGTGCCAGCAGCTTAGGGCGGGGTATTGAGACCCAGTACTTC	CASSLGRGIETQYF
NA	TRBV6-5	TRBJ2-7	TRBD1	TGTGCCAGCAGTTACTGGGACAGGGGGTACGAGCAGTACTTC	CASSYWDRGYEQYF
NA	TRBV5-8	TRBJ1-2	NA	TGTGCCAGCAGACCAGACCTTTTTCGCAGGGAGGATGGCTACACCTTC	CASRPDLFRREDGYTF
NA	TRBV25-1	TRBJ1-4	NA	TGTGCCAGCAGGCAACAGGGTACAACTAATGAAAAACTGTTTTTT	CASRQQGTTNEKLFF
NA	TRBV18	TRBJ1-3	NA	TGTGCCAGCTCACCACCTAGACAGAACTCTGGAAACACCATATATTTT	CASSPPRQNSGNTIYF
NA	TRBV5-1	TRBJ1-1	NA	TGCGCCAGCAGCGGGCCAGGGCTGAACACTGAAGCTTTCTTT	CASSGPGLNTEAFF
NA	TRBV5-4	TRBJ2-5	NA	TGTGCCAGCAGCTTGGACAGGAAAGAGACCCAGTACTTC	CASSLDRKETQYF
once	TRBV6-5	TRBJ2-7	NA	TGTGCCAGCAGTTACTCAGGGTGGGGGGAAGAGCAGTACTTC	CASSYSGWGEEQYF
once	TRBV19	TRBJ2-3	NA	TGTGCCAGTAGAGGGACTCTCACAGATACGCAGTATTTT	CASRGTLTDTQYF
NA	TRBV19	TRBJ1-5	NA	TGTGCCAGTAGTATTTTAGGTAACGGGAATCAGCCCCAGCATTTT	CASSILGNGNQPQHF
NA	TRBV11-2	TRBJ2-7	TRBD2	TGTGCCAGCAGCTCGCCAGCGGGAATACTAATCTACGAGCAGTACTTC	CASSSPAGILIYEQYF
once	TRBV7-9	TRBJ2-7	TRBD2	TGTGCCAGCAGCTATAGCGGGAGCCAGTCCTACGAGCAGTACTTC	CASSYSGSQSYEQYF
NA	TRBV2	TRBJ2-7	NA	TGTGCCATCAATCAGGGGATGGATGGACGGCAGTACTTC	CAINQGMDGRQYF
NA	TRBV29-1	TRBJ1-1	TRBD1	TGCAGCGTCCGGGACAGGGGGCACACTGAAGCTTTCTTT	CSVRDRGHTEAFF
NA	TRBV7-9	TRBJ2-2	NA	TGTGCCAGCAACGAACAGGGCGTCGGGGAGCTGTTTTTT	CASNEQGVGELFF
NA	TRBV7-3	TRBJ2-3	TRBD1	TGTGCCAGCAGTACCGGGACAGGGGCAGATACGCAGTATTTT	CASSTGTGADTQYF
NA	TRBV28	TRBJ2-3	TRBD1	TGTGCCAGCAGTTTATTAAGGGACAGGGTTCATACGCAGTATTTT	CASSLLRDRVHTQYF
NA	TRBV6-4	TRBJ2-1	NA	TGTGCCAGCAGTGACTCGGCAATCAATGAGCAGTTCTTC	CASSDSAINEQFF
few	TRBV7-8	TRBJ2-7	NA	TGTGCCAGCAGCTCCCGCAGGCACGGGGGCGAGCAGTACTTC	CASSSRRHGGEQYF
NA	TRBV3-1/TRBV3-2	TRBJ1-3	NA	TGTGCCAGCAGCCAACCCTTGGGGACAGGAAACACCATATATTTT	CASSQPLGTGNTIYF
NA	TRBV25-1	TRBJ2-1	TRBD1	TGTGCCAGCTCCCCGACAGGGGGCGTTATCAATGAGCAGTTCTTC	CASSPTGGVINEQFF
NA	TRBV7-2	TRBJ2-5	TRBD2	TGTGCCAGCAGCTTATGGACTAGCGGGGGGTACGACCAAGAGACCCAGTACTTC	CASSLWTSGGYDQETQYF
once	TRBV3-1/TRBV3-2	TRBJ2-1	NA	TGTGCCAGCAGCCAAGACGTAAGAAATAGGGGGGGGTCACGATCCTACAATGAGCAGTTCTTC	CASSQDVRNRGGSRSYNEQFF